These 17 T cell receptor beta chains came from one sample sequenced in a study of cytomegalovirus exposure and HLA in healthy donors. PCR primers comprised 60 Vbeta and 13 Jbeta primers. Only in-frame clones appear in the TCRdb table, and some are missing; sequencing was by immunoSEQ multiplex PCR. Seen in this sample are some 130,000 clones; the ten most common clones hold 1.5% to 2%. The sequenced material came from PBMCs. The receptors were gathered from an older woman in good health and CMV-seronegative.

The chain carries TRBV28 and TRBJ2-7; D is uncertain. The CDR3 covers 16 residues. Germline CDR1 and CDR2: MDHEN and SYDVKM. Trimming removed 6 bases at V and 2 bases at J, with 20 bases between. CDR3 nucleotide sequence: TGTGCCAGCAGCTCCGCCTCAGGTCCTGGCCCCTACGAGCAGTACTTC. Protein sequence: CASSSASGPGPYEQYF.

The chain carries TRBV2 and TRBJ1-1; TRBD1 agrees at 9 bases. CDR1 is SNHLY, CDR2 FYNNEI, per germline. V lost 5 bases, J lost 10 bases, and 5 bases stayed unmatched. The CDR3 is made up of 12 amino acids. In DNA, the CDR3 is TGTGCCAGCAGTCGGGACAGGGCTTCAGCTTTCTTT. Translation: CASSRDRASAFF.

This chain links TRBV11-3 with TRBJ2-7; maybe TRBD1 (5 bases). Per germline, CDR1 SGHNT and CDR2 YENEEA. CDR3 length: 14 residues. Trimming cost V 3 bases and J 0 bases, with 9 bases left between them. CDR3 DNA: TGTGCCAGCAGCTTGGACACTGACTCCTACGAGCAGTACTTC. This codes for CASSLDTDSYEQYF. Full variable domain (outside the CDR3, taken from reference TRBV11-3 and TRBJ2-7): EAGVVQSPRYKIIEKKQPVAFWCNPISGHNTLYWYLQNLGQGPELLIRYENEEAVDDSQLPKDRFSAERLKGVDSTLKIQPAELGDSAVYLCASSLDTDSYEQYFGPGTRLTVT.

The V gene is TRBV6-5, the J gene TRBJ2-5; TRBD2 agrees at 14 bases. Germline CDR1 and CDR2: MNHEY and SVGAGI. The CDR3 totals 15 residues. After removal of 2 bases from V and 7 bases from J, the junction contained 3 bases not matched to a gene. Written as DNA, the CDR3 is TGTGCCAGCAGTTACAAGACTAGCGGGGGGGGGACCCAGTACTTC. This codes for CASSYKTSGGGTQYF.

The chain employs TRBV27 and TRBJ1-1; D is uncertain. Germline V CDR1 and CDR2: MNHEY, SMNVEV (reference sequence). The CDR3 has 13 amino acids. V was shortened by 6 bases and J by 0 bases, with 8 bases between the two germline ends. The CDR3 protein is CASRNQVNTEAFF. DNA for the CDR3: TGTGCCAGCAGAAACCAGGTGAACACTGAAGCTTTCTTT.

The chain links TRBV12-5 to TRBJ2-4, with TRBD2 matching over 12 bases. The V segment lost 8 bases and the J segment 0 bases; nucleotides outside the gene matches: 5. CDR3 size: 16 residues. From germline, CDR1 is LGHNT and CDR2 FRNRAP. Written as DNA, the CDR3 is TGTGCTAGTTCCGGACTAGCGGGGCTAGCCAAAAACATTCAGTACTTC. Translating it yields CASSGLAGLAKNIQYF.

The CDR3 is CASKRSGTASGNTIYF. CDR3 sequence (DNA): TGTGCCAGCAAACGTTCCGGGACAGCCTCTGGAAACACCATATATTTT. The chain has TRBV6-6 and TRBJ1-3; 7 nucleotides agree with TRBD1. CDR3 size: 16 residues. From germline, CDR1 is MNHNY and CDR2 SVGAGI (reference sequence). V was pared by 7 bases and J by 0 bases, with 9 bases of the junction left unmatched.

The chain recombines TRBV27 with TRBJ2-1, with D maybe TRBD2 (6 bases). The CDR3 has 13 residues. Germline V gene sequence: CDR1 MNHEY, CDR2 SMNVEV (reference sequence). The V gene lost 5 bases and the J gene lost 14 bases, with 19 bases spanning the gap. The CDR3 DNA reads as TGTGCCAGCAGTCCCAAATTTTTTGGGGAGGAGTTCTTC. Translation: CASSPKFFGEEFF.

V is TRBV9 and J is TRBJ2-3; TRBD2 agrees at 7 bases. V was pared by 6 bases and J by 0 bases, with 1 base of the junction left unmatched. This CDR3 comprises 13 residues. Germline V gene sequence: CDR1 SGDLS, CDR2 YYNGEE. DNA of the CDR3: TGTGCCAGCAAAGCGGGGAGCACAGATACGCAGTATTTT. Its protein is CASKAGSTDTQYF.

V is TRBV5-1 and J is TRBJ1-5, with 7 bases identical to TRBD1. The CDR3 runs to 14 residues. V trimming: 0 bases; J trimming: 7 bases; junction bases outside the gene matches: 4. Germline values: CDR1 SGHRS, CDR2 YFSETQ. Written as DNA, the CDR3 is TGCGCCAGCAGCTTGGAAACAGGGGTCCAGCCCCAGCATTTT. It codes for CASSLETGVQPQHF.

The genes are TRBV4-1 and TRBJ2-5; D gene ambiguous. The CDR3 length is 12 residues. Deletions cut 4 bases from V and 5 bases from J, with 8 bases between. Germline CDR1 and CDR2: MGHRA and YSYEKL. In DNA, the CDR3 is TGCGCCAGCAGCCGATCCGGTGAGACCCAGTACTTC. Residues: CASSRSGETQYF.

CDR3 protein: CAISGFGGFMWQYF. CDR3 sequence (DNA): TGTGCCATCAGCGGGTTTGGGGGCTTTATGTGGCAGTACTTC. The chain joins TRBV10-3 to TRBJ2-7; TRBD1 is a possible D gene (6 bases). Trimming shortened V by 6 bases and J by 9 bases, and 21 bases separated the two germline ends. The CDR3 contains 14 residues. Germline V gene lookup returns CDR1 ENHRY and CDR2 SYGVKD.

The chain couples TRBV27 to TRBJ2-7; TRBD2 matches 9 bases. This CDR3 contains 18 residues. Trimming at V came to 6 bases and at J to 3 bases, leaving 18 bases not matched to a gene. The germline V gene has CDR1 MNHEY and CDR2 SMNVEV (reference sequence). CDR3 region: CASRQTYLEGSGSYEQYF. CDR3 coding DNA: TGTGCCAGCAGGCAGACCTATCTCGAAGGTAGCGGGAGCTACGAGCAGTACTTC.

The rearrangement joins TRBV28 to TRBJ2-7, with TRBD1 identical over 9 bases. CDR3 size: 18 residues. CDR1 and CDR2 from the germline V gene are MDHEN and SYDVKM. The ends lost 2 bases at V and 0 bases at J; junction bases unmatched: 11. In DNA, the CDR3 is TGTGCCAGCAGTTTACACAAATTGGGGACAGGGAGCTCCTACGAGCAGTACTTC. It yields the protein CASSLHKLGTGSSYEQYF.

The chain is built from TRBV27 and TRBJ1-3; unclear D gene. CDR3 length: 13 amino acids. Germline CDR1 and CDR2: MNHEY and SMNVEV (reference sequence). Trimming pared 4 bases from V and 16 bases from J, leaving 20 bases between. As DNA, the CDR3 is TGTGCCAGCAGTTATAAGAAAGGAACCGAGGGCTATTTT. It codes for CASSYKKGTEGYF.

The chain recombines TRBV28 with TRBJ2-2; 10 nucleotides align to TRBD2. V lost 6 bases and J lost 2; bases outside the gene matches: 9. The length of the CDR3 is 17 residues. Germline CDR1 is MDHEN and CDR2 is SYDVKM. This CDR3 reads CASRSGGAGENTGELFF. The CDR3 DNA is TGTGCCAGCAGAAGCGGGGGGGCCGGCGAAAACACCGGGGAGCTGTTTTTT.

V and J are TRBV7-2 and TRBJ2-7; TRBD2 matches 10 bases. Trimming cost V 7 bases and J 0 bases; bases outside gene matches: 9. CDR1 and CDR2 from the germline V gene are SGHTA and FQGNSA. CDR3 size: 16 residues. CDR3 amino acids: CASNNNSGGLSYEQYF. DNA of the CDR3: TGTGCCAGCAACAATAATAGCGGGGGGCTCTCCTACGAGCAGTACTTC.